A selection of T cell receptor beta chains follows, all from one sample in a study of cytomegalovirus exposure and HLA in healthy donors. Using immunoSEQ multiplex PCR, the repertoire was profiled, and TCRdb retains in-frame clones only, with some absent. Of some 120,000 clones listed, around 82% were seen once; the top ten hold about 11%. The specimen was PBMCs. These receptors were taken from a male donor in good health and CMV-seropositive. The CDR3 runs from the conserved cysteine through the conserved F or W. The order of the fields is CDR3 protein, CDR3 DNA, V gene, J gene, clone size, D gene. The D gene is left open where the match is weak. For some rows the clone size is stated as once, few or many, or as a class when expanded; others skip it.

CDR3 protein: CASSIHGDYEQYF
CDR3 DNA: TGTGCCAGTAGTATACACGGGGACTACGAGCAGTACTTC
V gene: TRBV19
J gene: TRBJ2-7
clone size: .
D gene: .

CDR3 protein: CASSLWGRGQPQHF
CDR3 DNA: TGTGCCAGCAGTTTATGGGGTAGGGGCCAGCCCCAGCATTTT
V gene: TRBV27
J gene: TRBJ1-5
clone size: .
D gene: .

CDR3 protein: CASSTRTATNEKLFF
CDR3 DNA: TGCGCCAGCAGCACCCGGACAGCAACTAATGAAAAACTGTTTTTT
V gene: TRBV5-1
J gene: TRBJ1-4
clone size: .
D gene: .

CDR3 protein: CATSRGASGRADEQFF
CDR3 DNA: TGTGCCACCAGCAGAGGGGCTAGCGGGAGGGCCGACGAGCAGTTCTTC
V gene: TRBV15
J gene: TRBJ2-1
clone size: once
D gene: TRBD2

CDR3 protein: CASSSRQFYEQYF
CDR3 DNA: TGTGCCAGCAGTTCCCGACAGTTCTACGAGCAGTACTTC
V gene: TRBV6-5
J gene: TRBJ2-7
clone size: .
D gene: .

CDR3 protein: CSVARPSGTYNEQFF
CDR3 DNA: TGCAGCGTTGCTCGTCCTAGCGGGACCTACAATGAGCAGTTCTTC
V gene: TRBV29-1
J gene: TRBJ2-1
clone size: .
D gene: TRBD2

CDR3 protein: CASSGDRVGGYTF
CDR3 DNA: TGTGCCAGCAGTGGGGACAGGGTAGGAGGCTACACCTTC
V gene: TRBV25-1
J gene: TRBJ1-2
clone size: .
D gene: TRBD1

CDR3 protein: CATWAPSPSTDTQYF
CDR3 DNA: TGTGCCACCTGGGCGCCCTCCCCTAGCACAGATACGCAGTATTTT
V gene: TRBV6-5
J gene: TRBJ2-3
clone size: .
D gene: .

CDR3 protein: CASSFQGIYEQYF
CDR3 DNA: TGTGCCAGCAGTTTTCAGGGGATCTACGAGCAGTACTTC
V gene: TRBV28
J gene: TRBJ2-7
clone size: few
D gene: .

CDR3 protein: CASSYGPRGVRTEAFF
CDR3 DNA: TGTGCCAGCAGCTATGGTCCCCGCGGGGTTCGTACTGAAGCTTTCTTT
V gene: TRBV7-2
J gene: TRBJ1-1
clone size: .
D gene: .

CDR3 protein: CARSYPQGKETQYF
CDR3 DNA: TGTGCCAGAAGCTACCCTCAGGGAAAAGAGACCCAGTACTTC
V gene: TRBV5-3
J gene: TRBJ2-5
clone size: .
D gene: .